The rows below give T cell receptor beta chains drawn from one sample of a study of Ad26.COV2.S vaccination and SARS-CoV-2 variants. Assay used: immunoSEQ multiplex PCR; TCRdb lists only in-frame clones, some missing. The repertoire includes 350,000 to 550,000 clones, roughly nine tenths of them detected once, and 2.5% to 3% sits in the top ten. Sequences were derived from peripheral blood, sampled in a trial of Ad26.COV2.S vaccine versus placebo. The receptors were gathered from a person aged 18 to 65 who received the Ad26.COV2.S COVID-19 vaccine or a placebo. CDR3s include the opening cysteine and the closing phenylalanine or tryptophan. D genes are given only for firm matches. A row's size may be missing; if present it is once, few, many or a size class.

-,TRBJ1-1,-,14,TRBV4-1,TGCGCCAGCAGCCATCTTCGGGGGGGCACTGAAGCTTTCTTT,CASSHLRGGTEAFF
-,TRBJ2-5,-,17,TRBV19,TGTGCCAGTAGTAGGACCCTGCGTTTGATGGAACCTGGGACCCAGTACTTC,CASSRTLRLMEPGTQYF
-,TRBJ2-5,-,12,TRBV6-5,TGTGCCAGCACCGTCGGGCAAGAGACCCAGTACTTC,CASTVGQETQYF
TRBD2,TRBJ2-1,-,16,TRBV20-1,TGCAGTGCTAGTGGGCGCGGCGGGGGGTCCTACAATGAGCAGTTCTTC,CSASGRGGGSYNEQFF
TRBD2,TRBJ2-7,-,15,TRBV6-5,TGTGCCAGCACCCCCGGGCAGGCAGGCGGGGGGGAGCAGTACTTC,CASTPGQAGGGEQYF
-,TRBJ1-5,-,15,TRBV19,TGTGCCAGTACTGCATGGGATTATAGCAATCAGCCCCAGCATTTT,CASTAWDYSNQPQHF
-,TRBJ2-2,-,17,TRBV18,TGTGCCAGCTCACCACCAGAGTTAGGGGCGAACACCGGGGAGCTGTTTTTT,CASSPPELGANTGELFF
-,TRBJ1-5,-,14,TRBV3-1/TRBV3-2,TGTGCCAGCAGCCAAGATTACAGGGACCAGCCCCAGCATTTT,CASSQDYRDQPQHF
-,TRBJ2-3,-,16,TRBV9,TGTGCCAGCAGCGTAGGGACGGGACTCATCCAAGGGGGGCAGTATTTT,CASSVGTGLIQGGQYF
-,TRBJ2-1,-,13,TRBV12-3/TRBV12-4,TGTGCCAGCAGTTCCGGGACTTACAATGAGCAGTTCTTC,CASSSGTYNEQFF
-,TRBJ1-1,-,15,TRBV5-6,TGTGCCAGCAGCTTCTTACAAATCTTGAACACTGAAGCTTTCTTT,CASSFLQILNTEAFF
TRBD2,TRBJ2-2,-,18,TRBV14,TGTGCCAGCAGCCAAGAGTGGAGGACTAGCGGGAGGGCCGGGGAGCTGTTTTTT,CASSQEWRTSGRAGELFF
-,TRBJ2-3,-,15,TRBV7-9,TGTGCCAGCAGCGCCGTGGGGGGAAGCACAGATACGCAGTATTTT,CASSAVGGSTDTQYF
-,TRBJ2-7,once,12,TRBV2,TGTGCCAGCAGTGAAAATACATCGGAGCAGTACTTC,CASSENTSEQYF
-,TRBJ2-1,-,12,TRBV18,TGTGCCAGCTCTCGTGACCTGGGTGAGCAGTTCTTC,CASSRDLGEQFF
-,TRBJ1-2,-,13,TRBV7-9,TGTGCCAGCAGCTTAGCTTGGGCAGGAGGCTACACCTTC,CASSLAWAGGYTF
TRBD1,TRBJ2-2,-,14,TRBV29-1,TGCAGCGTTGAAACAGGGGCTAACACCGGGGAGCTGTTTTTT,CSVETGANTGELFF
TRBD2,TRBJ2-1,-,15,TRBV11-3,TGTGCCAGCAGCCCCTGGACTAGTTTAGGCAATGAGCAGTTCTTC,CASSPWTSLGNEQFF
TRBD2,TRBJ2-1,-,16,TRBV24-1,TGTGCCACCAGTGATAGTAGCGGGGGGTCCTACAATGAGCAGTTCTTC,CATSDSSGGSYNEQFF
-,TRBJ2-1,-,14,TRBV28,TGTGCCAGCAGTCGGGTTAGCTCCTACAATGAGCAGTTCTTC,CASSRVSSYNEQFF
-,TRBJ1-2,once,15,TRBV6-2/TRBV6-3,TGTGCCAGCAGTTTCGTTGAGTGGCCGTTCTATGGCTACACCTTC,CASSFVEWPFYGYTF
TRBD2,TRBJ2-1,once,12,TRBV6-5,TGTGCCAGCGCGGGGGGGTACAATGAGCAGTTCTTC,CASAGGYNEQFF
-,TRBJ1-1,-,15,TRBV5-1,TGCGCCAGCAGCTTGTTAGGGGCGTCGGGCACTGAAGCTTTCTTT,CASSLLGASGTEAFF
TRBD1,TRBJ2-1,-,15,TRBV7-2,TGTGCCAGCAGCCTGGGGACAGCAACCTACAATGAGCAGTTCTTC,CASSLGTATYNEQFF
-,TRBJ2-1,few,15,TRBV5-1,TGCGCCAGCAGCTTGATGTCGGGGGAATACAATGAGCAGTTCTTC,CASSLMSGEYNEQFF
-,TRBJ2-3,-,14,TRBV30,TGTGCCTGGAGTGTAAGGGCGGGCACAGATACGCAGTATTTT,CAWSVRAGTDTQYF
-,TRBJ2-1,-,14,TRBV7-8,TGTGCCAGCAGCTTAGAGGACACATACAATGAGCAGTTCTTC,CASSLEDTYNEQFF
TRBD1,TRBJ2-2,few,15,TRBV9,TGTGCCAGCAGCGTAGCGGGACAGGGGACCGGGGAGCTGTTTTTT,CASSVAGQGTGELFF
-,TRBJ1-1,-,14,TRBV3-1/TRBV3-2,TGTGCCAGCAGCCAATACGGGGACATCTCTGAAGCTTTCTTT,CASSQYGDISEAFF
-,TRBJ2-7,few,12,TRBV5-1,TGCGCCAGCAGTATTCCGCGGCACGAGCAGTACTTC,CASSIPRHEQYF
TRBD1,TRBJ1-1,-,15,TRBV5-1,TGCGCCAGCAGCCGAAACCCGGGACAGGGGTCTCGAGCTTTCTTT,CASSRNPGQGSRAFF
-,TRBJ1-6,-,15,TRBV2,TGTGCCAGCAAATATGACAGCTCCTATAATTCACCCCTCCACTTT,CASKYDSSYNSPLHF
TRBD1,TRBJ1-5,-,17,TRBV6-2/TRBV6-3,TGTGCCAGCAGTTACACCAGGACAGGCTCCCTGAATCAGCCCCAGCATTTT,CASSYTRTGSLNQPQHF
TRBD1,TRBJ1-1,-,16,TRBV5-1,TGCGCCAGCAGCCGGGGGACAGGCCACCTCACCACTGAAGCTTTCTTT,CASSRGTGHLTTEAFF
-,TRBJ2-2,-,14,TRBV19,TGTGCCAGTAGTACCCCTAGGGACACCGGGGAGCTGTTTTTT,CASSTPRDTGELFF
-,TRBJ1-1,once,16,TRBV28,TGTGCCAGCAGTACCCCCGGAGGCATCTTGAACACTGAAGCTTTCTTT,CASSTPGGILNTEAFF
-,TRBJ2-1,-,14,TRBV7-2,TGTGCCAGCAGCTTAAAGGCAGGGGAGAATGAGCAGTTCTTC,CASSLKAGENEQFF
-,TRBJ1-6,-,16,TRBV2,TGTGCCAGCAGTGTGAACCGGGTCTTGAATAATTCACCCCTCCACTTT,CASSVNRVLNNSPLHF
-,TRBJ2-1,-,17,TRBV6-1,TGTGCCAGCAGTGAAAGGTTGGGGTCCCTTTTCTACAATGAGCAGTTCTTC,CASSERLGSLFYNEQFF
TRBD1,TRBJ1-1,-,15,TRBV19,TGTGCCAGTAGTAGGGACAGGGAAATGGGCACTGAAGCTTTCTTT,CASSRDREMGTEAFF
TRBD2,TRBJ2-5,-,14,TRBV5-1,TGCGCCAGCAGTATTCCGGGACTAGAAGAGACCCAGTACTTC,CASSIPGLEETQYF
-,TRBJ2-7,-,14,TRBV7-2,TGTGCCAGCAGCTTTGGTATAGCATCCGGCGAGCAGTACTTC,CASSFGIASGEQYF
-,TRBJ1-1,-,12,TRBV29-1,TGCAGCGTTGAAAAGAGTACCACTGAAGCTTTCTTT,CSVEKSTTEAFF
TRBD2,TRBJ2-5,-,15,TRBV5-8,TGTGCCAGCAGCTCCAAGCGGGAGAGGGGGGAGACCCAGTACTTC,CASSSKRERGETQYF
TRBD1,TRBJ2-3,-,17,TRBV25-1,TGTGCCAGCAGTGAGGGAAGGGACAGCCTAGCACGTGGTACGCAGTATTTT,CASSEGRDSLARGTQYF
-,TRBJ1-2,few,14,TRBV27,TGTGCCAGCAGTTTATTTATCGGGGAAGGAGGCTACACCTTC,CASSLFIGEGGYTF
-,TRBJ2-1,-,15,TRBV3-1/TRBV3-2,TGTGCCAGCAGCCAACAGGTCGCGGGGTACAATGAGCAGTTCTTC,CASSQQVAGYNEQFF
-,TRBJ2-1,-,14,TRBV19,TGTGCCAGTAGGGCCCTTGGGCGGTACAATGAGCAGTTCTTC,CASRALGRYNEQFF
TRBD1,TRBJ1-2,once,18,TRBV10-3,TGTGCCATCAGTGTAAGGGGGCCGACCAGGGGCGGGGGCTATGGCTACACCTTC,CAISVRGPTRGGGYGYTF
-,TRBJ1-2,-,17,TRBV7-9,TGTGCCAGCAGCTTAAAGGCCTCTCCGACAGGCAACTATGGCTACACCTTC,CASSLKASPTGNYGYTF
TRBD2,TRBJ2-1,-,16,TRBV6-5,TGTGCCAGCAGTTACTCGAGCGGGAGGGCCAGGGGTGAGCAGTTCTTC,CASSYSSGRARGEQFF
TRBD1,TRBJ1-4,few,14,TRBV10-3,TGTGCCACAAAACAAACAGGGGCTAGAGAAAAACTGTTTTTT,CATKQTGAREKLFF
TRBD1,TRBJ1-6,-,16,TRBV28,TGTGCCAGCAGTCCCCGACAGGGGCCCAGGGGTTCACCCCTCCACTTT,CASSPRQGPRGSPLHF
-,TRBJ1-1,-,17,TRBV6-6,TGTGCCAGCAGTCCTTGGATCATCGGGGGGCAGAACACTGAAGCTTTCTTT,CASSPWIIGGQNTEAFF
TRBD1,TRBJ2-2,-,15,TRBV27,TGTGCCAGCAGTTTATACAGGGGGAACACCGGGGAGCTGTTTTTT,CASSLYRGNTGELFF
TRBD2,TRBJ2-1,-,14,TRBV19,TGTGCCAGTAGTACTAGCGGGGTATCCAATGAGCAGTTCTTC,CASSTSGVSNEQFF
-,TRBJ1-3,few,15,TRBV7-8,TGTGCCAGCAGCTCATGGCGGGGAGCTGGAAACACCATATATTTT,CASSSWRGAGNTIYF
-,TRBJ1-1,-,14,TRBV11-2,TGTGCCAGCAGCTTAGTTGATTTGAACACTGAAGCTTTCTTT,CASSLVDLNTEAFF
-,TRBJ1-2,-,14,TRBV7-9,TGTGCCAGCAGCTTCCACCACCGACAGGCCGGCTACACCTTC,CASSFHHRQAGYTF